A single sample gave rise to the 27 T cell receptor beta chains below, sequenced in a study of T-cell reconstitution after alpha-beta-depleted transplantation in children. Preparation of the TCRbeta library involved a method that used unique molecular identifiers. TCRdb re-called the PCR reads with MiXCR, one entry per CDR3 protein. The table lists approximately 430,000 distinct CDR3 sequences, roughly 15% of them singletons. Sequenced material: PBMCs, mostly from graft donor cells, taken 360 days after TCRalphabeta/CD19-depleted stem cell transplant. The receptors originated from a boy in the first two years of life who had a stem cell transplant for Wiskott-Aldrich syndrome, so the T cells may come from the graft donor.

J is TRBJ2-6 and V is TRBV24-1; the D is unclear. The V end was cut by 7 bases, the J end by 0 bases, with 3 bases between. CDR3 length: 13 amino acids. Germline CDR1 KGHDR, CDR2 SFDVKD. This chain's CDR3 is CATSASGANVLTF. For the CDR3, the DNA is TGTGCCACCAGCGCCTCTGGGGCCAACGTCCTGACTTTC.

In its sample, this clonotype was seen a few times. This rearrangement joins TRBV12-3 or TRBV12-4 to TRBJ2-1, with a tentative D call TRBD2 (5 bases). The V gene lost 4 bases and the J gene lost 3 bases, with 13 bases spanning the gap. This CDR3 has 15 amino acids. The CDR3 coding sequence is TGTGCCAGCAGTTCCACAGAGCGGCTCTACAATGAGCAGTTCTTC. Protein sequence: CASSSTERLYNEQFF.

This clonotype was counted a few times. The chain carries TRBV28 and TRBJ2-1; D perhaps matches TRBD1 (7 bases). The V gene lost 7 bases and the J gene lost 6 bases, with 22 bases spanning the gap. The CDR3 is made up of 16 amino acids. Per the germline V gene, CDR1 is MDHEN and CDR2 is SYDVKM. The CDR3 loop is CASTSPGGIPLNEQFF. As DNA, the CDR3 is TGTGCCAGCACCTCGCCAGGGGGGATACCCCTCAATGAGCAGTTCTTC. The variable domain in full, with the rest retrieved from reference TRBV28 and TRBJ2-1, is DVKVTQSSRYLVKRTGEKVFLECVQDMDHENMFWYRQDPGLGLRLIYFSYDVKMKEKGDIPEGYSVSREKKERFSLILESASTNQTSMYLCASTSPGGIPLNEQFFGPGTRLTVL.

This clonotype was seen only a few times. The V and J genes are TRBV6-1 and TRBJ2-1, with no clear D. Deletions cut 4 bases from V and 0 bases from J, with 7 bases between. CDR1 is MNHNS and CDR2 is SASEGT in the germline V gene. The CDR3 sequence is 14 residues long. The CDR3 loop reads CASSVVGSYNEQFF. In DNA, the CDR3 is TGTGCCAGCAGTGTTGTGGGCTCCTACAATGAGCAGTTCTTC.

This clonotype was seen more than once but under ten times. This rearrangement joins TRBV5-1 to TRBJ1-4; a possible D gene is TRBD1 (6 bases). Trimming removed 5 bases from V and 3 bases from J, with 11 bases in between. This CDR3 is built from 14 residues. The V gene's germline CDR1 is SGHRS and CDR2 YFSETQ. The CDR3 spells CASRNGQPNEKLFF. CDR3 nucleotide sequence: TGCGCCAGCAGAAATGGACAGCCTAATGAAAAACTGTTTTTT. The full variable domain, in which reference TRBV5-1 and TRBJ1-4 provide the parts outside the CDR3, is KAGVTQTPRYLIKTRGQQVTLSCSPISGHRSVSWYQQTPGQGLQFLFEYFSETQRNKGNFPGRFSGRQFSNSRSEMNVSTLELGDSALYLCASRNGQPNEKLFFGSGTQLSVL.

This rearrangement joins TRBV28 to TRBJ2-1; 8 positions agree with TRBD2. V lost 2 bases, J lost 12 bases, and 9 bases stayed unmatched. Per the germline V gene, CDR1 is MDHEN and CDR2 is SYDVKM. There are 14 residues in the CDR3. The CDR3 is CASSLVTSEKVQFF. DNA for the CDR3: TGTGCCAGCAGTTTAGTGACTAGCGAGAAGGTGCAGTTCTTC.

J is TRBJ2-1 and V is TRBV4-1; D is unresolved. CDR3 length equals 18 residues. Deletions cut 2 bases from V and 0 bases from J, with 17 bases between. Germline-derived CDR1 and CDR2 are MGHRA and YSYEKL. CDR3: CASSQPEGLGSSYNEQFF. CDR3 DNA sequence: TGCGCCAGCAGCCAACCCGAAGGTCTGGGAAGCTCCTACAATGAGCAGTTCTTC.

This clonotype was recorded a few times. The genes are TRBV7-9 and TRBJ2-1; D not certain. The germline V gene encodes CDR1 SEHNR and CDR2 FQNEAQ (reference sequence). V was pared by 3 bases and J by 5 bases, with 8 bases between. The CDR3 consists of 13 residues. The CDR3 DNA sequence: TGTGCCAGCAGCTTCCAAAGGGACAATGAGCAGTTCTTC. Translated: CASSFQRDNEQFF.

The CDR3, as DNA: TGTGCCAGCAGGACCCCGGGACAGGGGAGCTACAATGAGCAGTTCTTC. Residues: CASRTPGQGSYNEQFF. This rearrangement joins TRBV28 to TRBJ2-1; 10 nucleotides match TRBD1. V lost 6 bases to trimming and J lost 3 bases; unmatched junction nucleotides: 8. Germline V gene data show CDR1 as MDHEN and CDR2 as SYDVKM. The CDR3 is made up of 16 amino acids.

This clonotype was seen a handful of times. The rearrangement links TRBV24-1 to TRBJ2-1, with 7 bases fitting TRBD1. The CDR3 sequence is 12 residues long. The junction had 4 bases not matched to a gene; V was cut back by 11 bases and J by 4 bases. CDR1 is KGHDR, CDR2 SFDVKD, per germline. The CDR3 protein is CAIRDRYNEQFF. CDR3 nucleotides: TGTGCCATCCGGGACAGATACAATGAGCAGTTCTTC.

This clonotype turned up a few times. J is TRBJ1-4 and V is TRBV12-3 or TRBV12-4; D is ambiguous. V lost 3 bases and J lost 7, with 12 bases in between. This CDR3 spans 14 amino acids. The CDR3, as DNA: TGTGCCAGCAGTTTTTGGGGTTTAGGTGAAAAACTGTTTTTT. Its translation is CASSFWGLGEKLFF.

The chain recombines TRBV11-2 with TRBJ2-3; the D gene is possibly TRBD1 (5 bases). CDR3 length: 14 residues. Trimming shortened V by 4 bases and J by 2 bases, and 10 bases separated the two germline ends. Germline V CDR1 and CDR2: SGHAT, FQNNGV. CDR3 residues: CASSSRQPTDTQYF. CDR3 nucleotide sequence: TGTGCCAGCAGCTCTCGACAGCCCACAGATACGCAGTATTTT.

The CDR3 loop is CASSLRWGEQYF. The CDR3 nucleotides are TGTGCCAGCAGTTTACGCTGGGGCGAGCAGTACTTC. This rearrangement joins TRBV28 to TRBJ2-7; D gene ambiguous. V lost 2 bases and J lost 6, with 8 bases in between. This CDR3 is built from 12 residues. Germline V lookup: CDR1 MDHEN, CDR2 SYDVKM.

This clonotype was counted only a few times. The rearrangement uses TRBV5-1 and TRBJ1-1; D perhaps matches TRBD1 (6 bases). Trimming took 2 bases from V and 6 from J, leaving 14 bases between them. This CDR3 has 14 amino acids. CDR1 and CDR2 (germline): SGHRS, YFSETQ. The DNA for the CDR3 is TGCGCCAGCAGCTTCGAAGGGGGTCGGGCTGAAGCTTTCTTT. As protein: CASSFEGGRAEAFF.

The chain uses TRBV18 and TRBJ2-3; D is uncertain. V lost 6 bases to trimming and J lost 7 bases, with 8 bases between them. The CDR3 runs 11 residues. Germline lookup yields CDR1 KGHSH and CDR2 LQKENI. The CDR3 nucleotides are TGTGCCAGCTCTCCCGGCAATACGCAGTATTTT. Encoded protein: CASSPGNTQYF.

The chain combines TRBV15 with TRBJ2-5; 8 nucleotides align to TRBD1. V lost 3 bases to trimming and J lost 4 bases; unmatched junction nucleotides: 7. CDR3 size: 15 residues. Germline values: CDR1 LNHNV, CDR2 YYDKDF (reference sequence). The CDR3 nucleotides read TGTGCCACCAGCAGGCGCCGTGGGACAGGAGAGACCCAGTACTTC. It translates to CATSRRRGTGETQYF.

This chain uses TRBV6-5 with TRBJ2-1; 10 nucleotides line up with TRBD2. V shed 4 bases, J shed 0 bases, and the junction held 6 bases outside the gene matches. Per germline, CDR1 MNHEY and CDR2 SVGAGI. The CDR3 is 17 amino acids. Here the CDR3 DNA reads TGTGCCAGCAGTTCGACCGCTAGCGGGGGCTCCTACAATGAGCAGTTCTTC. Amino acids: CASSSTASGGSYNEQFF.

CDR3 in amino acids: CASSLTGSWAGELFF. CDR3 nucleotides: TGTGCCAGCAGCCTAACCGGGTCGTGGGCCGGGGAGCTGTTTTTT. The J gene is TRBJ2-2, the V gene TRBV7-8; D gene unclear. Germline V lookup: CDR1 SGHVS, CDR2 FQNEAQ. This CDR3 has 15 amino acids. The V end lost 5 bases, the J end lost 6 bases, and 16 bases lay between the germline ends.

This clonotype has more than one count but fewer than ten. The V gene is TRBV10-1, the J gene TRBJ1-4; D is undetermined. V dropped 7 bases and J dropped 10 bases, with 16 bases sitting between them. Germline-derived CDR1 and CDR2 are WNHNN and SYGVQD (reference sequence). The CDR3 length is 13 residues. The DNA for the CDR3 is TGCGCCAGCACCCCGGACTTGGCTGGAAAACTGTTTTTT. This gives the protein CASTPDLAGKLFF.

Ten or more counts support this clonotype. The chain carries TRBV12-3 or TRBV12-4 and TRBJ2-1; 11 nucleotides line up with TRBD2. The CDR3 consists of 17 residues. Trimming removed 3 bases from V and 3 bases from J; junction bases left unmatched: 7. CDR3 loop: CASSFWILAGGYNEQFF. In DNA, the CDR3 is TGTGCCAGCAGTTTTTGGATCCTAGCGGGGGGCTACAATGAGCAGTTCTTC.

This clonotype was picked up a small number of times. This rearrangement joins TRBV4-1 to TRBJ2-2; 9 nucleotides match TRBD1. Trimming cost V 2 bases and J 3 bases; bases outside gene matches: 1. This CDR3 is 15 amino acids long. Germline CDR1 and CDR2: MGHRA and YSYEKL. The CDR3 DNA reads TGCGCCAGCAGCCAAACAGGGGGCGACACCGGGGAGCTGTTTTTT. Its translation is CASSQTGGDTGELFF.

The rearrangement uses TRBV6-1 and TRBJ1-5; D is possibly TRBD1 (6 bases). The germline V gene has CDR1 MNHNS and CDR2 SASEGT. The CDR3 sequence is 15 residues long. Trimming took 7 bases from V and 0 from J, leaving 13 bases between them. This CDR3 reads CASTKGGASNQPQHF. CDR3 sequence (DNA): TGTGCCAGCACCAAAGGGGGTGCTAGCAATCAGCCCCAGCATTTT.

This clonotype was detected a few times. The genes are TRBV7-2 and TRBJ2-3, with D uncertain. The CDR3 runs to 14 residues. Germline lookup yields CDR1 SGHTA and CDR2 FQGNSA. Between the trimmed V and J ends, which lost 7 bases and 2 bases, there was a span of 13 bases. CDR3: CASTSTTNTDTQYF. The DNA of the CDR3 is TGTGCCAGCACCTCAACTACAAACACAGATACGCAGTATTTT.

This clonotype came up a few times. The genes are TRBV14 and TRBJ1-5, with D hard to call. The CDR3 is 11 amino acids. V was trimmed by 6 bases and J by 6 bases, leaving 6 bases between them. CDR1 SGHDN and CDR2 FVKESK come from the germline V gene. This CDR3 is CASRLSQPQHF. CDR3 DNA sequence: TGTGCCAGCAGGCTCTCTCAGCCCCAGCATTTT.

The sample holds a few counts of this clonotype. CDR3 in DNA: TGTGCCAGCAGCCCCCCTAGCGGGGGACGACAGGGGGCCCAAGAGACCCAGTACTTC. Protein product: CASSPPSGGRQGAQETQYF. The chain combines TRBV3-1 with TRBJ2-5, with D possibly being TRBD1 or TRBD2 (10 bases each). V was shortened by 4 bases and J by 1 base, with 25 bases between the two germline ends. Germline V lookup: CDR1 LGHDT, CDR2 YNNKEL (reference sequence). The CDR3 is 19 amino acids.

The J gene is TRBJ1-1, the V gene TRBV4-3; 7 bases line up with TRBD1. Losses at the gene ends were 2 bases for V and 11 bases for J; bases not matched to a gene: 11. This CDR3 comprises 14 residues. From germline, CDR1 is LGHNA and CDR2 YSLEER. The CDR3 DNA reads as TGCGCCAGCAGCCAACCAGGAAACAGGGGTTTGGCTTTCTTT. This gives the protein CASSQPGNRGLAFF.

This clonotype turned up a few times. The rearrangement joins TRBV19 to TRBJ2-3; D not certain. V was pared by 5 bases and J by 2 bases, with 8 bases between. CDR3 length: 13 residues. The germline gives CDR1 LNHDA, CDR2 SQIVND (reference sequence). For the CDR3, the DNA is TGTGCCAGTAGTCCAGATGCCACAGATACGCAGTATTTT. This sequence encodes CASSPDATDTQYF.